This T cell receptor beta chain is from a study of cytomegalovirus exposure and HLA in healthy donors. Across the study: A prior study identified 110 million or so unique TCR beta sequences from about 179 million T cells.

PCR was performed using 60 Vbeta and 13 Jbeta primers. Original analysis: Later reanalysis found about 78 million unique TCR beta chains, roughly 9.9 million of them shared. Using immunoSEQ multiplex PCR, the repertoire was profiled, and TCRdb retains in-frame clones only, with some absent. The V and J calls and clone size come from that table; D and trimming were worked out from the DNA. The sample yields about 81,000 clones, over 80% seen once. Germline V CDR1 and CDR2: SGHRS, YFSETQ. Trimming took 5 bases from V and 0 from J, leaving 12 bases between them. The CDR3 is made up of 15 amino acids. Note on this clone: Its antigen is not known.

Points from the study as a whole: Certain indistinguishable V segments, among them TRBV6-2 and TRBV6-3, were excluded.

Material: PBMCs. The chain links TRBV5-1 to TRBJ2-1; D unclear. The clonotype originates from a young man in good health and CMV-seronegative. Here the CDR3 reads CASSPRVASYNEQFF. The CDR3 bases are TGCGCCAGCAGTCCCCGGGTCGCCTCCTACAATGAGCAGTTCTTC.